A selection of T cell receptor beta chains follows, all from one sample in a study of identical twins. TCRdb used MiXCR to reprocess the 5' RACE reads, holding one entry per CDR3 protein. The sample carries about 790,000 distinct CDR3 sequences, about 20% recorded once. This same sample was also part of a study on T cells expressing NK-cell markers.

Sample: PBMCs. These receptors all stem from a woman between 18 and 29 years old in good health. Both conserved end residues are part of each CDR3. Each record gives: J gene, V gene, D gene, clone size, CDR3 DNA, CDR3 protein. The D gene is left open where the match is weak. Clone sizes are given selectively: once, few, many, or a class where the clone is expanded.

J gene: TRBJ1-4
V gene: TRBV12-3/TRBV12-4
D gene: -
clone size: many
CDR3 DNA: TGTGCCAGCAGGGTTAATGAAAAACTGTTTTTT
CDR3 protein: CASRVNEKLFF

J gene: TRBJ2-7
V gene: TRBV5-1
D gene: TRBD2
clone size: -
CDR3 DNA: TGCGCCAGCAGCTTGCTAGCGGGGATAAACGAGCAGTACTTC
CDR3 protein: CASSLLAGINEQYF

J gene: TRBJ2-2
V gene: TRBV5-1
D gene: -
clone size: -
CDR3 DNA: TGCGCCAGCAGCTTGGGACACCTTAACACCGGGGAGCTGTTTTTT
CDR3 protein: CASSLGHLNTGELFF

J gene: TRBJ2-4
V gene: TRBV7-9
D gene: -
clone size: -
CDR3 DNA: TGTGCCAGCAGCCCGAAGGGATGGGCGATGGGGGTTCAGTACTTC
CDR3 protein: CASSPKGWAMGVQYF

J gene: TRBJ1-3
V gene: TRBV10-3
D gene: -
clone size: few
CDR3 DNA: TGTGCCATCAGTGAGTCAAGGAGATCCTCTGGAAACACCATATATTTT
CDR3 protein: CAISESRRSSGNTIYF

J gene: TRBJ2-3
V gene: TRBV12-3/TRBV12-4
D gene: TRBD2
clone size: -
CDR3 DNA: TGTGCCAGCAGGCGGTATAGCGGGGGCACAGATACGCAGTATTTT
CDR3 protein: CASRRYSGGTDTQYF

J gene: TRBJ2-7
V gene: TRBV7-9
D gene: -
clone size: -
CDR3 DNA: TGTGCCAGCAGCCCGCAATTGCTGCAACCCTACGAGCAGTACTTC
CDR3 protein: CASSPQLLQPYEQYF

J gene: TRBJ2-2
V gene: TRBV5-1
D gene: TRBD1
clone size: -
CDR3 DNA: TGCGCCAGCAGCTCGACAGCAAGACAGGGGGCCTTGGGAGAGATGTTTTTT
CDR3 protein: CASSSTARQGALGEMFF

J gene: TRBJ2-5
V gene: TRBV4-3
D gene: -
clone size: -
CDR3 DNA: TGCGCCAGCAGCCAAGGCGCGAGTCACGGAGAGACCCAGTACTTC
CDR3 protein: CASSQGASHGETQYF

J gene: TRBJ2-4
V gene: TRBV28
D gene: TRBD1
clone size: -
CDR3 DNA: TGTGCCAGCGTCTCCCCCGGGACAGGGAGACAAATTCAGTACTTC
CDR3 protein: CASVSPGTGRQIQYF

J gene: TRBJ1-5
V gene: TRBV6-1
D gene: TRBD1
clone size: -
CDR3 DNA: TGTGCCAGTCTGGACAGGCTCAATCAGCCCCAGCATTTT
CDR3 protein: CASLDRLNQPQHF

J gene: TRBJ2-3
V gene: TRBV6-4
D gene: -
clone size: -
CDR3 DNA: TGTGCCAGCAGTGCGGCGTGGACTAGCACAGATACGCAGTATTTT
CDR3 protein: CASSAAWTSTDTQYF

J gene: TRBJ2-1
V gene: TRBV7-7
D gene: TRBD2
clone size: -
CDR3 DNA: TGTGCCAGCAGCTCGGCTAGCGGCAAAATCAATGAGCAGTTCTTC
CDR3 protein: CASSSASGKINEQFF

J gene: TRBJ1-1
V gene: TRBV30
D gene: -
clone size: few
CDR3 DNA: TGTGCCTGGAGGTTAGGTCTGAACACTGAAGCTTTCTTT
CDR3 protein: CAWRLGLNTEAFF

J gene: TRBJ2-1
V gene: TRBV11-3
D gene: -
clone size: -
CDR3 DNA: TGTGCCAGCAGCTTCGCGGAGTCATACAATGAGCAGTTCTTC
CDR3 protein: CASSFAESYNEQFF

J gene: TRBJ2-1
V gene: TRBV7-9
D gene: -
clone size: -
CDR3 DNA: TGTGCCAGCAGCTCCGACCGGCGGGGCAATGAGCAGTTCTTC
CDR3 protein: CASSSDRRGNEQFF

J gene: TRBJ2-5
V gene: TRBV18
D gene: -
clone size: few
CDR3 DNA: TGTGCCAGCTCACCCTGGACAGCCCCAACGGAGACCCAGTACTTC
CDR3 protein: CASSPWTAPTETQYF

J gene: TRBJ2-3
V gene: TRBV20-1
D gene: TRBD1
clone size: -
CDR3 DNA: TGCAGTGCTAGAGGGGACAGGGCCACAGATACGCAGTATTTT
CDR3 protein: CSARGDRATDTQYF

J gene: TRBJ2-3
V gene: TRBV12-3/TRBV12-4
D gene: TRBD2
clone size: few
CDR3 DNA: TGTGCCTCCCGGTTAGCGGGGGGTGATGATACGCAGTATTTT
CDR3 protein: CASRLAGGDDTQYF

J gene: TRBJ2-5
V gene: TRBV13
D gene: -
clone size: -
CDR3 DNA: TGTGCCAGCAGCTCCGCAGGGGATAAGCAAGAGACCCAGTACTTC
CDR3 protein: CASSSAGDKQETQYF

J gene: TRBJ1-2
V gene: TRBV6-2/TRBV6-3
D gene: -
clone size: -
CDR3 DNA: TGTGCCAGCAGGAGGGACTGGAACTATGGCTACACCTTC
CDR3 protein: CASRRDWNYGYTF

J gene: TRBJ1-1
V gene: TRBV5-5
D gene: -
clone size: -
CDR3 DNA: TGTGCCAGCAGCTTGTTTGGACTAGCGGTTCTCTTT
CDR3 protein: CASSLFGLAVLF

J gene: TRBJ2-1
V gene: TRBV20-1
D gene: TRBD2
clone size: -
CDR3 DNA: TGCAGTGCTCTTCCGGGGACTAGCGGGAAGACTTACTCCTACAATGAGCAGTTCTTC
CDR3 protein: CSALPGTSGKTYSYNEQFF

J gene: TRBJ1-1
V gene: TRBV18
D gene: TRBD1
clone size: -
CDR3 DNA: TGTGCCAGCTCACCGAAGACAGGGGATAATACTGTCCACAGGAACACTGAAGCTTTCTTT
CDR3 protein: CASSPKTGDNTVHRNTEAFF

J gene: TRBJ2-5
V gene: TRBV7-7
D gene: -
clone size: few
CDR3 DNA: TGTGCTAGCAGTTCGGGGGAGAAAGGGGCCCAGTACTTC
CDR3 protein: CASSSGEKGAQYF

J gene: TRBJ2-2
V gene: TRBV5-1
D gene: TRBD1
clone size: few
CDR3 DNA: TGCGCCAGCAGAATGACAGGGGGGACCGGGGAGCTGTTTTTT
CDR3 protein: CASRMTGGTGELFF

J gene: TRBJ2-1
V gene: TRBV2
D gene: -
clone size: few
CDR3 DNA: TGTGCCAGCACCCCCCCCAGAGGCAATGAGCAGTTCTTC
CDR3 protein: CASTPPRGNEQFF

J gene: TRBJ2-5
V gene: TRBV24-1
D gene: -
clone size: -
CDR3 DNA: TGTGCCACCAGTGATTCCACGGAGACCCAGTACTTC
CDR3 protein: CATSDSTETQYF